Listed below are T cell receptor beta chains from one sample, sequenced in a study of shared clonotypes between healthy human individuals. The protocol was immunoSEQ multiplex PCR, while the TCRdb copy is restricted to in-frame clones and leaves out a portion. The table includes under 2,000,000 clones, about 95% detected once. The sample taken for sequencing was naive CD8+ T cells sorted from blood. Source of these receptors: a man younger than 35 in good health. CDR3s include the opening cysteine and the closing phenylalanine or tryptophan. Each record gives: J gene, D gene, V gene, CDR3 DNA, CDR3 protein. The D gene is left open where the match is weak.

>TRBJ1-1|TRBD1|TRBV13
TGTGCCAGCAGCTCGGGACAGGGGAGGCCTGAAGCTTTCTTT
CASSSGQGRPEAFF
>TRBJ2-3|TRBD1|TRBV30
TGTGCCTGGAAGCCGGGACAGTTGATGGATACGCAGTATTTT
CAWKPGQLMDTQYF
>TRBJ2-6|.|TRBV4-1
TGCGCCAGCAGCCAACCTGGGGCCAACGTCCTGACTTTC
CASSQPGANVLTF
>TRBJ2-7|TRBD2|TRBV4-3
TGCGCCAGCAGCCAAGGGACTAGCTTCTACGAGCAGTACTTC
CASSQGTSFYEQYF
>TRBJ2-1|TRBD2|TRBV5-4
TGTGCCAGCAGCCTAAGCGGGAGTGTCAACAATGAGCAGTTCTTC
CASSLSGSVNNEQFF
>TRBJ2-7|TRBD2|TRBV4-1
TGCGCCAGCAGCCCGAGACTAGCGGGGTTATGGGGGTACGAGCAGTACTTC
CASSPRLAGLWGYEQYF
>TRBJ2-7|.|TRBV19
TGTGCCAGTAGCCCCTGGCGAGGACGATTACAGACCTACGAGCAGTACTTC
CASSPWRGRLQTYEQYF
>TRBJ1-5|.|TRBV11-2
TGTGCCAGCAGCTTAGGGGTTGGAGATCAGCCCCAGCATTTT
CASSLGVGDQPQHF
>TRBJ2-7|TRBD1|TRBV11-2
TGTGCCAGCAGCTTACCCTCGACAGGGCCTTCCTACGAGCAGTACTTC
CASSLPSTGPSYEQYF
>TRBJ1-1|.|TRBV6-5
TGTGCCAGCAGTTTCTGGGGGACGACTGAAGCTTTCTTT
CASSFWGTTEAFF